This T cell receptor beta chain was recorded in a study of blood T cell repertoires in COVID-19. Repertoires were generated with immunoSEQ multiplex PCR, while TCRdb's copy carries only in-frame clones and drops some. Altogether roughly 170,000 clones are present, less than 85% being singletons, with the ten largest covering approximately 4.7%. This clone was seen a handful of times. This receptor was taken from a woman aged 50 to 60 who had recovered from COVID-19. The sample comprised PBMCs or T cells enriched from blood (not recorded which).

CDR3 sequence: CSVANRLTNEKLFF. Here the CDR3 DNA reads TGCAGCGTTGCCAACAGGTTAACTAATGAAAAACTGTTTTTT. The rearrangement uses TRBV29-1 and TRBJ1-4; possibly TRBD1 for D (5 bases). V was clipped by 4 bases and J by 1 base, with 10 bases between them. The CDR3 runs 14 residues. CDR1 and CDR2 (germline): SQVTM, ANQGSEA. The full variable domain, its missing parts supplied by reference TRBV29-1 and TRBJ1-4, is SAVISQKPSRDICQRGTSLTIQCQVDSQVTMMFWYRQQPGQSLTLIATANQGSEATYESGFVIDKFPISRPNLTFSTLTVSNMSPEDSSIYLCSVANRLTNEKLFFGSGTQLSVL.